A selection of T cell receptor beta chains follows, all from one sample in a study of T cell responses to AZD1222 COVID-19 vaccine. TCRdb's table, derived via immunoSEQ multiplex PCR, lists solely in-frame clones and lacks some. Of about 170,000 clones listed, around 91% are singletons. Sequences were derived from peripheral blood, sampled on day 0 of AZD1222 vaccination. The receptors come from an adult in good health. CDR3s include the opening cysteine and the closing phenylalanine or tryptophan. D genes are given only for firm matches. A row's size may be missing; if present it is once, few, many or a size class.

TRBJ2-6 | TRBV6-5 | . | . | CASSYSTDGANVLTF | TGTGCCAGCAGTTATTCGACCGATGGGGCCAACGTCCTGACTTTC
TRBJ2-4 | TRBV2 | . | . | CASGGRNSGAKNIQYF | TGTGCCAGCGGAGGACGGAATTCGGGAGCCAAAAACATTCAGTACTTC
TRBJ1-2 | TRBV24-1 | . | . | CATSETGPGYGYTF | TGTGCCACCAGTGAGACGGGACCGGGCTATGGCTACACCTTC
TRBJ2-3 | TRBV5-1 | TRBD2 | . | CASSPTSGGADTQYF | TGCGCCAGCAGCCCGACTAGCGGGGGGGCCGATACGCAGTATTTT
TRBJ1-1 | TRBV19 | TRBD1 | . | CASSKIDRGLATEAFF | TGTGCCAGTAGTAAAATCGACAGGGGGCTTGCCACTGAAGCTTTCTTT
TRBJ2-3 | TRBV2 | . | once | CASRLAEDTQYF | TGTGCCAGCAGGTTAGCGGAAGATACGCAGTATTTT
TRBJ2-7 | TRBV6-6 | . | . | CASSPSGVRPSPSYEQYF | TGTGCCAGCAGTCCCTCGGGGGTGCGGCCCTCACCTTCCTACGAGCAGTACTTC
TRBJ1-2 | TRBV7-9 | . | . | CASSLAFGGGYTF | TGTGCCAGCAGCTTAGCATTTGGTGGGGGCTACACCTTC
TRBJ2-7 | TRBV7-9 | TRBD1 | . | CASSLEDRNPAQREQYF | TGTGCCAGCAGCTTAGAGGACAGGAACCCCGCTCAGAGAGAGCAGTACTTC
TRBJ2-2 | TRBV9 | . | . | CASSVVGLTGELFF | TGTGCCAGCAGCGTAGTGGGGCTTACCGGGGAGCTGTTTTTT
TRBJ2-7 | TRBV7-9 | TRBD1 | . | CASSSRTGDKTYEQYF | TGTGCCAGCAGCTCCAGGACAGGCGACAAAACCTACGAGCAGTACTTC
TRBJ2-5 | TRBV15 | . | . | CATSREPAPDQETQYF | TGTGCCACCAGCAGAGAACCCGCCCCGGACCAAGAGACCCAGTACTTC
TRBJ2-1 | TRBV9 | TRBD1 | . | CASSRGGQGSYNEQFF | TGTGCCAGCAGCAGAGGCGGACAGGGCTCCTACAATGAGCAGTTCTTC
TRBJ2-3 | TRBV29-1 | . | . | CSVEGATTDTQYF | TGCAGCGTTGAGGGGGCCACCACAGATACGCAGTATTTT
TRBJ1-4 | TRBV6-5 | . | . | CAVGGGATANEKLFF | TGTGCCGTTGGTGGGGGGGCGACGGCTAATGAAAAACTGTTTTTT
TRBJ1-5 | TRBV2 | . | . | CAIKKTDNSNQPQHF | TGTGCTATCAAGAAGACAGACAATAGCAATCAGCCCCAGCATTTT
TRBJ1-1 | TRBV2 | . | . | CASKWYTEAFF | TGTGCCAGCAAGTGGTACACTGAAGCTTTCTTT
TRBJ1-1 | TRBV9 | . | . | CASSVDPLNTEAFF | TGTGCCAGCAGCGTAGACCCCCTTAACACTGAAGCTTTCTTT
TRBJ1-4 | TRBV19 | . | . | CASSGKGHTRGGVEKLFF | TGTGCCAGTAGTGGAAAGGGACACACGAGAGGGGGTGTAGAAAAACTGTTTTTT
TRBJ1-1 | TRBV3-1/TRBV3-2 | TRBD1 | few | CASSRFGTEDMNTEAFF | TGTGCCAGCAGCCGTTTCGGGACAGAAGATATGAACACTGAAGCTTTCTTT
TRBJ2-7 | TRBV28 | . | . | CASSLAFRGRYEQYF | TGTGCCAGCAGTTTAGCTTTTCGGGGTCGGTACGAGCAGTACTTC
TRBJ1-1 | TRBV18 | . | . | CASSPGENTEAFF | TGTGCCAGCTCACCAGGTGAGAACACTGAAGCTTTCTTT
TRBJ2-5 | TRBV18 | TRBD2 | . | CASSAAGGDQETQYF | TGTGCCAGCTCAGCGGCGGGGGGGGACCAAGAGACCCAGTACTTC
TRBJ1-4 | TRBV5-1 | . | . | CASSLGGGNEKLFF | TGCGCCAGCAGCTTGGGGGGTGGAAATGAAAAACTGTTTTTT
TRBJ2-3 | TRBV11-2 | TRBD2 | . | CASSLESAGMGTDTQYF | TGTGCCAGCAGCTTAGAGTCAGCGGGGATGGGAACAGATACGCAGTATTTT
TRBJ2-5 | TRBV7-6 | TRBD2 | once | CASSSQLAGGTKTQYF | TGTGCCAGCAGCTCGCAACTAGCGGGGGGCACGAAGACCCAGTACTTC
TRBJ1-4 | TRBV30 | . | . | CAWSPGHRVPNEKLFF | TGTGCCTGGAGCCCAGGCCACAGGGTCCCTAATGAAAAACTGTTTTTT
TRBJ2-5 | TRBV19 | TRBD1 | . | CASSVRDSQETQYF | TGTGCCAGTAGCGTCCGGGACAGTCAAGAGACCCAGTACTTC
TRBJ2-5 | TRBV7-8 | TRBD2 | . | CASSLELAGGETQYF | TGTGCCAGCAGCTTAGAACTAGCGGGGGGAGAGACCCAGTACTTC
TRBJ2-1 | TRBV15 | . | . | CATSRGVGPLNEQFF | TGTGCCACCAGCAGAGGAGTGGGGCCCCTCAATGAGCAGTTCTTC
TRBJ1-6 | TRBV19 | . | few | CASSILRGYNSPLHF | TGTGCCAGTAGTATACTGAGGGGCTATAATTCACCCCTCCACTTT
TRBJ1-3 | TRBV14 | . | . | CASSQSGSGNTIYF | TGTGCCAGCAGCCAATCAGGGTCGGGAAACACCATATATTTT
TRBJ1-5 | TRBV27 | . | . | CASSPQGYSNQPQHF | TGTGCCAGCAGCCCCCAGGGGTATAGCAATCAGCCCCAGCATTTT
TRBJ1-6 | TRBV5-8 | TRBD1 | . | CASSHRGSPLHF | TGTGCCAGCAGCCACAGGGGTTCACCCCTCCACTTT
TRBJ2-3 | TRBV4-3 | TRBD1 | . | CASSQDEGAGDTQYF | TGCGCCAGCAGCCAAGATGAGGGGGCTGGAGATACGCAGTATTTT
TRBJ2-2 | TRBV7-8 | TRBD2 | . | CASSLRGLAGAMNTGELFF | TGTGCCAGCAGCTTAAGGGGACTAGCGGGGGCGATGAACACCGGGGAGCTGTTTTTT
TRBJ1-1 | TRBV6-5 | . | . | CASSRGNTEAFF | TGTGCCAGCAGTCGTGGGAACACTGAAGCTTTCTTT